The source of this T cell receptor (beta chain) is a study of blood T cell repertoires in COVID-19. For the study at large: Material from acute and convalescent COVID-19 was sourced from the United States, Italy and Spain. The cDNA or gDNA used as material had been derived from T cells, B-cell-depleted T cells, or PBMCs.

Method: immunoSEQ multiplex PCR; TCRdb's copy keeps in-frame clones and lacks some. The sample gives about 200,000 clones, around four fifths of which show up once; 4.5% to 5.5% is in the top ten. V lost 0 bases to trimming and J lost 12 bases, with 9 bases between them. This CDR3 contains 12 residues. Germline CDR1 SGHRS, CDR2 YFSETQ. This receptor was obtained from a woman in her 70s with active or convalescent COVID-19. The source material was peripheral blood. This rearrangement joins TRBV5-1 to TRBJ2-2; D remains ambiguous. In nucleotides, the CDR3 is TGCGCCAGCAGCTTGGATCTAACCCAGCTGTTTTTT. This encodes CASSLDLTQLFF.